These 27 T cell receptor beta chains came from one sample sequenced in a study of T cells in Graves' hyperthyroidism and ophthalmopathy (dated by TCRdb to the late 2010s). The protocol used for the library was multiplex PCR. This sample was sequenced with an Illumina HiSeq 2000. TCR beta CDR3 regions were amplified from RNA transcripts. A first-round RT-PCR of the TCR CDR3 used the HTBI primer set with the Qiagen OneStep RT-PCR kit. Starting from the raw public reads, TCRdb applied fastp trimming at Q25, assembled clones with MiXCR and retained in-frame beta chains. Each CDR3 protein appears once, grouped with its most common genes and DNA. Here the sample has around 690,000 distinct CDR3 sequences; roughly 17% occur a single time. The biggest ten clones account for around 15% of the sample. The sequenced sample was blood. These receptors were obtained from a man aged 50 or older with Graves' hyperthyroidism.

Ten or more counts support this clonotype. The chain has TRBV10-3 and TRBJ1-6; 10 nucleotides agree with TRBD1. There are 15 residues in the CDR3. V lost 3 bases to trimming and J lost 11 bases; unmatched junction nucleotides: 7. Per germline, CDR1 ENHRY and CDR2 SYGVKD. The CDR3 nucleotides are TGTGCCATCAGTGAAGCCGGGACAGGGGTTGCACCCCTCCACTTT. Translating gives CAISEAGTGVAPLHF.

This clonotype appeared many times. The chain uses TRBV7-9 and TRBJ2-1, with a weak D call TRBD2 (6 bases). CDR3 length equals 15 residues. The germline CDR1 and CDR2 sequences are SEHNR and FQNEAQ (reference sequence). V was trimmed by 2 bases and J by 6 bases, leaving 14 bases between them. CDR3 amino acids: CASSLPREWSNEQFF. CDR3 nucleotide sequence: TGTGCCAGCAGCTTACCCCGGGAGTGGTCCAATGAGCAGTTCTTC.

A note on this clonotype: This may come from a read error, since a much larger clone is one base off. The V call is TRBV3-1, the J call TRBJ1-1; D is unresolved. The CDR3 contains 14 residues. Germline values: CDR1 LGHDT, CDR2 YNNKEL (reference sequence). The CDR3 protein is CATSQGTSPTEAFF. The CDR3 DNA is TGTGCCACCAGCCAAGGAACCTCTCCCACTGAAGCTTTCTTT.

At least ten counts were recorded for this clonotype. The rearrangement joins TRBV5-6 to TRBJ2-7; D might be TRBD1 or TRBD2, each matching 5 bases. Germline V CDR1 and CDR2: SGHDT, YYEEEE. V was cut by 4 bases and J by 4 bases, with 18 bases left in between. This CDR3 comprises 15 residues. CDR3 nucleotides: TGTGCCAGCAGCCTCGGGACGGACTTCGGGTACGAGCAGTACTTC. Protein: CASSLGTDFGYEQYF.

With respect to this clonotype: The junction differs from germline at one of its ends, possibly a read error. The chain links TRBV29-1 to TRBJ2-7; the D is unclear. Germline CDR1 and CDR2: SQVTM and ANQGSEA. This CDR3 comprises 13 residues. CDR3 in amino acids: CSVLRTEFYKQYF. DNA of the CDR3: TGCAGCGTTTTAAGGACGGAATTCTACAAGCAGTACTTC.

This clonotype was detected many times. This rearrangement joins TRBV28 to TRBJ2-2; 12 nucleotides line up with TRBD1. CDR1 and CDR2 (germline): MDHEN, SYDVKM. This CDR3 spans 14 amino acids. With V trimmed by 7 bases and J by 5 bases, 2 bases remained unmatched. The CDR3 loop reads CASKGQGATGELFF. DNA for the CDR3: TGTGCCAGCAAGGGACAGGGGGCGACCGGGGAGCTGTTTTTT.

The chain couples TRBV6-1 to TRBJ2-3, with D maybe TRBD2 (6 bases). V was cut by 5 bases and J by 13 bases, with 16 bases left in between. CDR1 is MNHNS, CDR2 SASEGT, per germline. The length of the CDR3 is 12 residues. In DNA, the CDR3 is TGTGCCAGCAGTAACTGGACTACGAAGGAGTATTTT. Residues: CASSNWTTKEYF.

The rearrangement links TRBV5-6 to TRBJ2-1; 12 bases fit TRBD2. In germline, CDR1 is SGHDT, CDR2 YYEEEE. The V segment lost 0 bases and the J segment 1 base; nucleotides outside the gene matches: 11. The CDR3 extends over 20 amino acids. CDR3 loop: CASSLDVSSGRAESYNEQFF. Here the CDR3 DNA reads TGTGCCAGCAGCTTGGACGTCTCTAGCGGGAGGGCCGAGTCCTACAATGAGCAGTTCTTC.

This clonotype has more than one count but fewer than ten. A read error may account for a junction end that differs from germline. The rearrangement uses TRBV19 and TRBJ2-5; TRBD1 agrees at 9 bases. CDR3 length equals 13 residues. CDR1 is LNHDA, CDR2 SQIVND, per germline (reference sequence). The CDR3 loop reads CASSMGQGLPSHF. The CDR3 nucleotides read TGTGCCAGTAGTATGGGACAGGGTCTTCCTTCACACTTC.

The chain carries TRBV3-1 and TRBJ1-1; perhaps TRBD1 as D (6 bases). The CDR3 length is 14 residues. The ends were cut back, 8 bases at V and 4 bases at J, with 17 bases in the middle. CDR1 LGHDT and CDR2 YNNKEL come from the germline V gene (reference sequence). CDR3 sequence reads: CASAPSGGGTEAFF. In nucleotides, the CDR3 is TGTGCCAGCGCTCCATCGGGGGGCGGCACTGAAGCTTTCTTT.

This clonotype was counted ten times or more. V is TRBV20-1 and J is TRBJ2-1; 9 bases line up with TRBD2. Germline CDR1 reads DFQATT; CDR2 reads SNEGSKA (reference sequence). There are 16 residues in the CDR3. The V gene end was trimmed by 2 bases and the J gene end by 6 bases; junction bases not matched to a gene: 11. CDR3 nucleotide sequence: TGCAGTGCTAGATTTCAGTTCGGCGGGAGGGTCAATGAGCAGTTCTTC. The encoded protein is CSARFQFGGRVNEQFF.

This chain joins TRBV12-3 or TRBV12-4 and TRBJ2-1; 14 bases align to TRBD2. The CDR3 is 16 residues long. J was trimmed by 12 bases and V by 5 bases; bases with no gene match: 12. CDR3 in amino acids: CASSPTGLAGGRAQFF. As DNA, the CDR3 is TGTGCCAGCAGTCCAACAGGACTAGCGGGAGGACGCGCGCAGTTCTTC.

This clonotype was recorded at least ten times. The J gene is TRBJ2-3, the V gene TRBV7-2; D is uncertain. This CDR3 is 16 amino acids long. Trimming took 0 bases from V and 1 from J, leaving 11 bases between them. Germline values: CDR1 SGHTA, CDR2 FQGNSA. The CDR3 spells CASSLAIPAGTDTQYF. CDR3 bases: TGTGCCAGCAGCTTAGCGATACCGGCAGGCACAGATACGCAGTATTTT. Supplemented by reference TRBV7-2 and TRBJ2-3, the full variable domain reads GAGVSQSPSNKVTEKGKDVELRCDPISGHTALYWYRQSLGQGLEFLIYFQGNSAPDKSGLPSDRFSAERTGGSVSTLTIQRTQQEDSAVYLCASSLAIPAGTDTQYFGPGTRLTVL.

The chain combines TRBV7-9 with TRBJ2-7; 12 bases map to TRBD2. Per the germline V gene, CDR1 is SEHNR and CDR2 is FQNEAQ (reference sequence). V was clipped by 4 bases and J by 2 bases; unmatched bases: 6. The CDR3 has 16 amino acids. The CDR3: CASSSRTSGITYEQYF. As DNA, the CDR3 is TGTGCCAGCAGCTCTCGGACTAGCGGGATCACCTACGAGCAGTACTTC.

Of note for this clonotype: The junction differs from germline at one of its ends, possibly a read error. The rearrangement joins TRBV18 to TRBJ1-5; D may be TRBD1 (5 bases). Germline V CDR1 and CDR2: KGHSH, LQKENI. This CDR3 region has 15 residues. The CDR3 is CVSSRQTTANQPQHF. DNA of the CDR3: TGTGTCAGCTCAAGACAGACGACGGCGAATCAGCCCCAGCATTTT. Together with reference TRBV18 and TRBJ1-5, the CDR3 gives the full variable domain: NAGVMQNPRHLVRRRGQEARLRCSPMKGHSHVYWYRQLPEEGLKFMVYLQKENIIDESGMPKERFSAEFPKEGPSILRIQQVVRGDSAAYFCVSSRQTTANQPQHFGDGTRLSIL.

The chain links TRBV11-2 to TRBJ1-1; 7 positions agree with TRBD1. The germline V gene has CDR1 SGHAT and CDR2 FQNNGV. The trim removed 6 bases at V and 4 bases at J, leaving 11 bases unmatched. There are 15 residues in the CDR3. The CDR3 sequence is CASRATGSISTEAFF. The CDR3 DNA reads TGTGCCAGCAGAGCGACAGGGAGTATAAGCACTGAAGCTTTCTTT.

This clonotype has just a few counts. The chain is built from TRBV6-1 and TRBJ2-1; 13 positions agree with TRBD2. The CDR3 is 17 amino acids. V trimming: 10 bases; J trimming: 0 bases; junction bases outside the gene matches: 9. CDR1 MNHNS and CDR2 SASEGT come from the germline V gene. CDR3 sequence (DNA): TGTGCCATTACCTGGACTAGCGGGGGAAGCTCCTACAATGAGCAGTTCTTC. Its protein is CAITWTSGGSSYNEQFF.

This clonotype has ten or more counts. The rearrangement links TRBV28 to TRBJ1-1; D gene uncertain. Germline assignment: CDR1 MDHEN and CDR2 SYDVKM. The CDR3 extends over 12 amino acids. V lost 1 base and J 9 bases, leaving 9 bases between the germline ends. In nucleotides, the CDR3 is TGTGCCAGCAGTTTATCGAGCAGCAAAGCTTTCTTT. Its protein product is CASSLSSSKAFF.

This clonotype has a count of ten or more. The CDR3, as DNA: TGTGCCAGCAGTTACCTCGAGCGGGGAAGCACAGATACGCAGTATTTT. It yields the protein CASSYLERGSTDTQYF. V is TRBV6-6 and J is TRBJ2-3; 7 bases line up with TRBD2. This CDR3 contains 16 residues. CDR1 and CDR2 (germline): MNHNY, SVGAGI (reference sequence). V was pared by 2 bases and J by 0 bases, with 5 bases of the junction left unmatched.

This clonotype has only a few counts. The chain uses TRBV28 and TRBJ2-4; no reliable D call. The V end lost 2 bases, the J end lost 0 bases, and 8 bases lay between the germline ends. Per germline, CDR1 MDHEN and CDR2 SYDVKM. The CDR3 consists of 15 residues. CDR3 nucleotide sequence: TGTGCCAGCAGTTTACCGACTTTAGCCAAAAACATTCAGTACTTC. It codes for CASSLPTLAKNIQYF.

This clonotype occurred many times. The chain couples TRBV5-1 to TRBJ2-3; 11 nucleotides line up with TRBD2. Germline V gene sequence: CDR1 SGHRS, CDR2 YFSETQ. V shed 4 bases, J shed 0 bases, and the junction held 4 bases outside the gene matches. The CDR3 is 16 residues long. CDR3 DNA sequence: TGCGCCAGCAGCAAGGGACTAGCGGATAGCACAGATACGCAGTATTTT. Protein sequence: CASSKGLADSTDTQYF.

The CDR3 loop reads CASSTTVLDTGELFF. CDR3 bases: TGTGCCAGCAGTACGACAGTCCTGGACACCGGGGAGCTGTTTTTT. The chain recombines TRBV28 with TRBJ2-2, with D perhaps TRBD1 (5 bases). The CDR3 length is 15 residues. V lost 5 bases to trimming and J lost 3 bases, with 13 bases between them. The germline V gene encodes CDR1 MDHEN and CDR2 SYDVKM.

This clonotype has at least ten counts. The J gene is TRBJ1-4, the V gene TRBV28, with D uncertain. From germline, CDR1 is MDHEN and CDR2 SYDVKM. The V and J ends lost 10 bases and 6 bases respectively, with 18 bases between them. CDR3 size: 14 residues. The CDR3 nucleotides are TGTGCCACTGGTTTGGTTTTGATGGATGAAAAACTGTTTTTT. It specifies CATGLVLMDEKLFF.

The rearrangement links TRBV6-1 to TRBJ2-1; 10 bases match TRBD2. Germline CDR1 reads MNHNS; CDR2 reads SASEGT. J was trimmed by 2 bases and V by 8 bases; bases with no gene match: 12. The CDR3 is made up of 17 amino acids. The CDR3 region is CASPGTSAIGTYNEQFF. In DNA, the CDR3 is TGTGCCAGCCCTGGGACTAGCGCAATCGGCACCTACAATGAGCAGTTCTTC.

This sequence joins TRBV7-3 and TRBJ1-5; TRBD1 matches 10 bases. Germline values: CDR1 SGHTA, CDR2 FQGTGA. The CDR3 has 14 amino acids. The V and J ends lost 5 bases and 5 bases, in that order; junction bases with no gene match: 3. The CDR3 region has the DNA TGTGCCAGCAGCATGACAGGGGGCCATCAGCCCCAGCATTTT. It codes for CASSMTGGHQPQHF.

This clonotype has more than one count but fewer than ten. The V and J genes are TRBV7-6 and TRBJ2-3, with 8 bases aligning to TRBD2. Germline lookup yields CDR1 SGHVS and CDR2 FNYEAQ. V dropped 4 bases and J dropped 0; count of bases not matched to a gene: 3. The CDR3 consists of 15 residues. CDR3 nucleotide sequence: TGTGCCAGCAGCTACCGGGGGGGTAGCACAGATACGCAGTATTTT. The encoded protein is CASSYRGGSTDTQYF.

This clonotype was picked up many times. The chain is built from TRBV28 and TRBJ2-7; no firm D call. Germline CDR1 MDHEN, CDR2 SYDVKM. V was shortened by 7 bases and J by 5 bases, with 15 bases between the two germline ends. There are 13 residues in the CDR3. The CDR3 nucleotides read TGTGCCAGCACTTTGGGGTCTGAGAACGAGCAGTACTTC. Protein: CASTLGSENEQYF.